The 4 T cell receptor beta chains below come from one sample, sequenced in a study of cytomegalovirus exposure and HLA in healthy donors. The primer mix had 60 Vbeta and 13 Jbeta primers. The method was immunoSEQ multiplex PCR; TCRdb's version includes in-frame clones alone and lacks a portion of them. The repertoire holds approximately 190,000 clones, over 70% seen once, with 1% to 1.5% in the top ten. The sequenced material came from PBMCs. All receptors come from a man in his thirties or forties in good health and CMV-seronegative.

The rearrangement links TRBV19 to TRBJ1-1, with D maybe TRBD1 (5 bases). The CDR3 totals 14 residues. The V gene's germline CDR1 is LNHDA and CDR2 SQIVND (reference sequence). V lost 2 bases and J lost 1, with 8 bases in between. The CDR3 sequence is CASSIQGRNTEAFF. In DNA, the CDR3 is TGTGCCAGTAGTATACAGGGTCGGAACACTGAAGCTTTCTTT.

The CDR3 DNA sequence: TGTGCCAGCAGCTTAGGCAGGGGGTCCTACAATGAGCAGTTCTTC. This gives the protein CASSLGRGSYNEQFF. The rearrangement joins TRBV7-8 to TRBJ2-1, with 7 nucleotides matching TRBD1. CDR1 is SGHVS and CDR2 is FQNEAQ in the germline V gene. The CDR3 has 15 residues. With V trimmed by 1 base and J by 1 base, 1 base remained unmatched.

The V and J genes are TRBV2 and TRBJ2-2, with D perhaps TRBD2 (5 bases). The ends were cut back, 2 bases at V and 4 bases at J, with 11 bases in the middle. This CDR3 comprises 15 residues. From germline, CDR1 is SNHLY and CDR2 FYNNEI. The CDR3 DNA reads TGTGCCAGCAGTGAAAGCGGCGGTGGCACCGGGGAGCTGTTTTTT. As protein: CASSESGGGTGELFF.

This chain connects TRBV11-1 to TRBJ1-2; 10 nucleotides line up with TRBD1. This CDR3 has 14 amino acids. The germline gives CDR1 SGHAT, CDR2 FQDESV (reference sequence). V lost 6 bases, J lost 6 bases, and 7 bases stayed unmatched. The DNA for the CDR3 is TGTGCCAGCAGGAACCGGGACAGGGGAGATGGCTACACCTTC. It translates to CASRNRDRGDGYTF.